The present entry profiles one T cell receptor (beta chain) with its context. The antigen is not known. For the second PCR, which ran for about 6 to 11 cycles, a sample-barcoded 5' primer and a J-beta primer mix were used. Each cDNA molecule was tagged by a template-switch adaptor with 12 random nucleotides. TCRdb reprocessed the 5' RACE reads via MiXCR and lists one record per CDR3 protein. Of 700,000 to 850,000 distinct CDR3 sequences in the sample, about 48% were seen once. The data were taken from a study of blood T cells in healthy people across ages. Study-wide results and limits: The fall in TCR beta diversity per million T cells was roughly linear with age. Since the PBMCs were unsorted, naive and antigen-experienced cells could not be conclusively compared.

The V and J ends lost 3 bases and 0 bases, in that order; junction bases with no gene match: 6. This CDR3 has 16 residues. The germline V gene has CDR1 SGDLS and CDR2 YYNGEE. Caucasian individuals from Russia who were healthy and aged roughly 6 to 90 acted as donors. J is TRBJ2-7 and V is TRBV9, with 10 bases fitting TRBD1. Specimen: blood. This TCR was sampled from an older man in good health. CDR3 amino acids: CASSARGTGASYEQYF. The CDR3 DNA is TGTGCCAGCAGCGCCCGCGGGACAGGGGCCTCCTACGAGCAGTACTTC.